The source of this TCR beta chain is a study of long-term antiretroviral therapy in people with HIV. Study summary: Samples collected earliest predate the 2015 immediate-ART recommendation by about a decade. Whole-study findings and limits: Transplant-donor-level diversity was not reached after ART, though diversity increased. Repertoires from HIV showed CDR3 length ranges narrower than those of controls. Clones that expanded before ART (that is, prior to treatment) dominated the repertoire at all time points.

Sequencing relied on immunoSEQ assay v3.0, run at survey level. The data were produced by immunoSEQ multiplex PCR, yet TCRdb's version contains in-frame clones alone and is incomplete. The data contain about 43,000 clones, around nine tenths of them seen just once; the ten biggest clones take up about 5%. V dropped 1 base and J dropped 4 bases, with 7 bases sitting between them. CDR3 length equals 13 residues. The germline V gene encodes CDR1 SNHLY and CDR2 FYNNEI. Details on this clone: The antigen remains undetermined.

Sequencing was performed on unsorted PBMCs, taken 0.1 years before starting antiretroviral therapy. The V and J genes are TRBV2 and TRBJ1-2; D gene ambiguous. This clonotype was sampled from a woman aged 45-65 years with HIV. The CDR3 nucleotides read TGTGCCAGCAGTGAAGATGCCATCTATGGCTACACCTTC. This gives the protein CASSEDAIYGYTF.